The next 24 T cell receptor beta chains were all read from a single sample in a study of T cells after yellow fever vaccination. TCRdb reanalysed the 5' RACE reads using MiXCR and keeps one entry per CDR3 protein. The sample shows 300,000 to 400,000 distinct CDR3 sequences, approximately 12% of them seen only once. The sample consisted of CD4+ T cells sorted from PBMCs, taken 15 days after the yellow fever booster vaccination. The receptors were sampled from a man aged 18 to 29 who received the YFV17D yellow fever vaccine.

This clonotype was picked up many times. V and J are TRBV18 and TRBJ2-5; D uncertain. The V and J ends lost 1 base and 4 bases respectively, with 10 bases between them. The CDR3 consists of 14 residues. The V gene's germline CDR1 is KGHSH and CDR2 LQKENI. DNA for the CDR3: TGTGCCAGCTCACCACAGTTTTTCCGAGAGACCCAGTACTTC. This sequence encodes CASSPQFFRETQYF.

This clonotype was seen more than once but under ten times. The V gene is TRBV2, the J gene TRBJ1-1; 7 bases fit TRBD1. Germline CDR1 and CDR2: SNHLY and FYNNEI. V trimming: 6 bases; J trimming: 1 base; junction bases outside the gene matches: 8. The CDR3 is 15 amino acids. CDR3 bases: TGTGCCAGCAGGGAGACGGGACAGCCGAACACTGAAGCTTTCTTT. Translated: CASRETGQPNTEAFF.

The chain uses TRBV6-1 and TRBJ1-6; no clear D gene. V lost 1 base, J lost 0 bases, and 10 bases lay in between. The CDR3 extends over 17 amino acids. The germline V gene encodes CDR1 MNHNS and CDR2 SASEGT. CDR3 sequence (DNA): TGTGCCAGCAGTGAAGGACGTAGGAGCTCCTATAATTCACCCCTCCACTTT. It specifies CASSEGRRSSYNSPLHF.

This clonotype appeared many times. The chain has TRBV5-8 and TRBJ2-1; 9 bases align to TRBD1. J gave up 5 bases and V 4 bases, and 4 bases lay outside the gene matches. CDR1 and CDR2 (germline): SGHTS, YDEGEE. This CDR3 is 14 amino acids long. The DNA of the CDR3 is TGTGCCAGCAGCGAAGGACAGGGGAACAATGAGCAGTTCTTC. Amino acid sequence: CASSEGQGNNEQFF.

CDR3 DNA sequence: TGTGCCAGCACGAGGGGGGGACCTAGCACAGATACGCAGTATTTT. Its protein is CASTRGGPSTDTQYF. The V gene is TRBV5-4, the J gene TRBJ2-3, with TRBD2 as a possible D gene (7 bases). CDR1 and CDR2 (germline): SGHNT, YYREEE (reference sequence). V was clipped by 6 bases and J by 0 bases, with 14 bases between them. The CDR3 loop spans 15 amino acids. Supplemented by reference TRBV5-4 and TRBJ2-3, the full variable domain reads ETGVTQSPTHLIKTRGQQVTLRCSSQSGHNTVSWYQQALGQGPQFIFQYYREEENGRGNFPPRFSGLQFPNYSSELNVNALELDDSALYLCASTRGGPSTDTQYFGPGTRLTVL.

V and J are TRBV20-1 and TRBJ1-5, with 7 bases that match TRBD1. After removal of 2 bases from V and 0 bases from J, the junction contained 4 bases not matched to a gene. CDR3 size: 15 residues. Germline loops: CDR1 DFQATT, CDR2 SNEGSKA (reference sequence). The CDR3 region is CSARPGQTSNQPQHF. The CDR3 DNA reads TGCAGTGCTAGACCGGGACAGACTAGCAATCAGCCCCAGCATTTT.

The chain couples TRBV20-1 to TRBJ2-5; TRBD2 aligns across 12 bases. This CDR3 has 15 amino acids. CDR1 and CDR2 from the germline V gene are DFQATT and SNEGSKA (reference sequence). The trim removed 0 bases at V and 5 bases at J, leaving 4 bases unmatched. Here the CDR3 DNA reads TGCAGTGCTAGAGATACTAGCGGGGGGAGGGAGACCCAGTACTTC. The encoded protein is CSARDTSGGRETQYF.

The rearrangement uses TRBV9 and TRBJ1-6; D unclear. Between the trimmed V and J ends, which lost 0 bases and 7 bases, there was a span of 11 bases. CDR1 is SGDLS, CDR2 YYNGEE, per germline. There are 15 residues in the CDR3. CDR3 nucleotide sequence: TGTGCCAGCAGCGTAGAGGGAGGGTGGAATTCACCCCTCCACTTT. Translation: CASSVEGGWNSPLHF.

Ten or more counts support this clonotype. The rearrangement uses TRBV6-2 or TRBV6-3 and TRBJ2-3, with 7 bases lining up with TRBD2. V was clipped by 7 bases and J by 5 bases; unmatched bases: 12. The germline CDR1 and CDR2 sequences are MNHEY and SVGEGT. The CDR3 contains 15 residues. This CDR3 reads CASKGRGNLLDTQYF. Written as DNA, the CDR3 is TGTGCCAGCAAGGGGAGGGGCAACTTGCTAGATACGCAGTATTTT.

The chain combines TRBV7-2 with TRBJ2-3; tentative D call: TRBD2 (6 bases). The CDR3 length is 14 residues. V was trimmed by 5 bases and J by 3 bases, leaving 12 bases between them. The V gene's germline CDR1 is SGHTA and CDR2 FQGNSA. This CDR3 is CASSRGGTTDTQYF. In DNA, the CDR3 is TGTGCCAGCAGCCGTGGCGGGACTACAGATACGCAGTATTTT.

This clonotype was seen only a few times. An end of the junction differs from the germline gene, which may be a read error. CDR3 DNA: TGTGCCAGCAGAGGAACGAACGCCGGGGAGCTGTTTTTT. It codes for CASRGTNAGELFF. V and J are TRBV7-2 and TRBJ2-2; D remains ambiguous. The CDR3 covers 13 residues. Germline lookup yields CDR1 SGHTA and CDR2 FQGNSA.

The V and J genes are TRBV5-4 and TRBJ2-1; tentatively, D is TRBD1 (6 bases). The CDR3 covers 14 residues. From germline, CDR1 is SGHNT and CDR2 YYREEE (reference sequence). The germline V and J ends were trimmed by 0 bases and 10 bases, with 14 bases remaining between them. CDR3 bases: TGTGCCAGCAGCTTGGGTGACAGGCTGTCCGAGCAGTTCTTC. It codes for CASSLGDRLSEQFF.

The CDR3 sequence: CASRKQGATNEKLFF. DNA of the CDR3: TGTGCCAGCAGGAAACAGGGGGCGACTAATGAAAAACTGTTTTTT. This chain links TRBV6-5 with TRBJ1-4, with TRBD1 matching over 9 bases. The CDR3 is 15 residues long. With 6 bases clipped from V and 2 bases from J, the junction kept 4 bases outside the gene matches. Germline assignment: CDR1 MNHEY and CDR2 SVGAGI.

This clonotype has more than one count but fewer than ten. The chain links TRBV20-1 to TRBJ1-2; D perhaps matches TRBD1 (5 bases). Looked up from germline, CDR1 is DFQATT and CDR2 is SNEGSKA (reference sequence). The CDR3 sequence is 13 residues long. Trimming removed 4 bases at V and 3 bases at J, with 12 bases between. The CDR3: CSATLGADYGYTF. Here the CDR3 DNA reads TGCAGTGCTACTCTCGGGGCGGACTATGGCTACACCTTC.

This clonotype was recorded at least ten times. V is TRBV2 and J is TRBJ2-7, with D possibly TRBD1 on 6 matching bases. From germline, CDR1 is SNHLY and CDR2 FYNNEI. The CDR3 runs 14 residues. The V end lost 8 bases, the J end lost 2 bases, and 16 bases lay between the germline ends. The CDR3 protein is CASADWTETYEQYF. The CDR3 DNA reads TGTGCCAGCGCTGATTGGACAGAGACCTACGAGCAGTACTTC.

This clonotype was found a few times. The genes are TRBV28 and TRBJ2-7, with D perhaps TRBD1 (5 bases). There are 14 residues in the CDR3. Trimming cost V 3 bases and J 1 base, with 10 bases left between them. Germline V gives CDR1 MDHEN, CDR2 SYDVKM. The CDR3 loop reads CASSFRDGSYEQYV. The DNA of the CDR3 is TGTGCCAGCAGTTTCAGGGATGGGTCCTACGAGCAGTACGTC.

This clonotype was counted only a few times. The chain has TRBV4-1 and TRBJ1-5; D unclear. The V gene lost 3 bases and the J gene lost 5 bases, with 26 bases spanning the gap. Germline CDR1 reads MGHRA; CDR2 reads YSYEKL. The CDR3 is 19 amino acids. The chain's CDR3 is CASSHAQYRVGSNDQPQHF. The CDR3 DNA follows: TGCGCCAGCAGCCATGCCCAATACCGCGTAGGGAGTAACGATCAGCCCCAGCATTTT.

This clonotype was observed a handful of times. CDR3 DNA sequence: TGCGCCAGCAGCCAAGATTACAGGGTAGCGGGGATAGATACGCAGTATTTT. Translating it yields CASSQDYRVAGIDTQYF. The gene calls are TRBV4-3 and TRBJ2-3; the match to TRBD2 covers 8 bases. This CDR3 is 17 amino acids long. Per germline, CDR1 LGHNA and CDR2 YSLEER. V lost 0 bases, J lost 5 bases, and 10 bases stayed unmatched.

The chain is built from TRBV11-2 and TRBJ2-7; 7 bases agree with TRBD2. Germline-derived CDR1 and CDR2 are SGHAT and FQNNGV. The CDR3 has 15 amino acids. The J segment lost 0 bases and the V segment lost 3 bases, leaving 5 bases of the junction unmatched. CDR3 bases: TGTGCCAGCAGCTTCGTCGGGAGGAGCTCCTACGAGCAGTACTTC. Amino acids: CASSFVGRSSYEQYF. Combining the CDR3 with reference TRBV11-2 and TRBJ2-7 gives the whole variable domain EAGVAQSPRYKIIEKRQSVAFWCNPISGHATLYWYQQILGQGPKLLIQFQNNGVVDDSQLPKDRFSAERLKGVDSTLKIQPAKLEDSAVYLCASSFVGRSSYEQYFGPGTRLTVT.

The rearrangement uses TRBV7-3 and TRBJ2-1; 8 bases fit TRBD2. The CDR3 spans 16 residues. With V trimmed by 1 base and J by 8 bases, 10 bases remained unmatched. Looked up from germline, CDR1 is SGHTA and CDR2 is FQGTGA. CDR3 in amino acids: CASSLKDRGGLDEQFF. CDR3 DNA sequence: TGTGCCAGCAGCTTAAAGGACCGGGGGGGCCTGGATGAGCAGTTCTTC.

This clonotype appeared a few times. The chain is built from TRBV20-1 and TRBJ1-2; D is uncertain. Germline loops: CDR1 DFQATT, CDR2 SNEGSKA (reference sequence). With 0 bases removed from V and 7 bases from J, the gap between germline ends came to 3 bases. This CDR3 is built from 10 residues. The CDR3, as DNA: TGCAGTGCTAGAGAAGTTGGCTACACCTTC. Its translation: CSAREVGYTF.

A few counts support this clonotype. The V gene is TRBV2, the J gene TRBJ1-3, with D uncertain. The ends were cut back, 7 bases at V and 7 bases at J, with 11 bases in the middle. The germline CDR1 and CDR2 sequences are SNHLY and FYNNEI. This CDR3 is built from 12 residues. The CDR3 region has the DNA TGTGCCAGCAACTCCCCCCCTAACACCATATATTTT. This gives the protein CASNSPPNTIYF.

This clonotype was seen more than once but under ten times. The DNA for the CDR3 is TGTGCCAGCAGCCCCCTAGGGGTCAGTGAAGCTTTCTTT. Protein: CASSPLGVSEAFF. This chain links TRBV7-8 with TRBJ1-1; possibly TRBD1 for D (5 bases). Germline-derived CDR1 and CDR2 are SGHVS and FQNEAQ. V was trimmed by 5 bases and J by 7 bases, leaving 14 bases between them. The length of the CDR3 is 13 residues.

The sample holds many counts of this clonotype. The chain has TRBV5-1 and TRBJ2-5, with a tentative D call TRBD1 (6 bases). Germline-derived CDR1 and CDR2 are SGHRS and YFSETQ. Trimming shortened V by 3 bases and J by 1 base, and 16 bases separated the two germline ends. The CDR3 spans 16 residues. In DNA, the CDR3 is TGCGCCAGCAGCTCGACAGGACCTCGGGCCCAAGAGACCCAGTACTTC. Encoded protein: CASSSTGPRAQETQYF.